The clone carrying this T cell receptor (beta chain) is classed as medium-sized. This sample was taken from a study of early T cells in non-severe SARS-CoV-2 infection. Germline V lookup: CDR1 SEHNR, CDR2 FQNEAQ (reference sequence). This CDR3 comprises 15 residues. With 0 bases removed from V and 7 bases from J, the gap between germline ends came to 15 bases. One entry per CDR3 protein, called by TCRdb with MiXCR from the 5' RACE reads. The sample carries 20,000 to 25,000 distinct CDR3 sequences, 4% to 5% recorded once. V gene TRBV7-9 combines with J gene TRBJ1-1, with D possibly being TRBD1 (5 bases). The specimen sequenced was whole blood. The clonotype was recovered from an adult who was a healthcare worker with PCR-confirmed SARS-CoV-2 infection or an uninfected control (not recorded which). The CDR3 spells CASSLAGRSRDEAFF. As DNA, the CDR3 is TGTGCCAGCAGCTTAGCGGGGCGATCCAGAGATGAAGCTTTCTTT.